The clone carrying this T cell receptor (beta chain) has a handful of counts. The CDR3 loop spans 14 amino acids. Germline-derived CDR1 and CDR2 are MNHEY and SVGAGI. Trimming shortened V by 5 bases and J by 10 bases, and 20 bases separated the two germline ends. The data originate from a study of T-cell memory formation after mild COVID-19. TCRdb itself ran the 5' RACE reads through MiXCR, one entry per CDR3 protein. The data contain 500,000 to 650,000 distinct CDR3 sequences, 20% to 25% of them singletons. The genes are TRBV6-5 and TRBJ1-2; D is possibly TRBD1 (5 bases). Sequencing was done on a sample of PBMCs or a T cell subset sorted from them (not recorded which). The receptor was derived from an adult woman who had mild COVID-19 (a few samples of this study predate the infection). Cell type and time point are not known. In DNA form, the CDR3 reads TGTGCCAGCAGTATGGGGCAGATACTGGAAGTCTACACCTTC. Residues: CASSMGQILEVYTF.